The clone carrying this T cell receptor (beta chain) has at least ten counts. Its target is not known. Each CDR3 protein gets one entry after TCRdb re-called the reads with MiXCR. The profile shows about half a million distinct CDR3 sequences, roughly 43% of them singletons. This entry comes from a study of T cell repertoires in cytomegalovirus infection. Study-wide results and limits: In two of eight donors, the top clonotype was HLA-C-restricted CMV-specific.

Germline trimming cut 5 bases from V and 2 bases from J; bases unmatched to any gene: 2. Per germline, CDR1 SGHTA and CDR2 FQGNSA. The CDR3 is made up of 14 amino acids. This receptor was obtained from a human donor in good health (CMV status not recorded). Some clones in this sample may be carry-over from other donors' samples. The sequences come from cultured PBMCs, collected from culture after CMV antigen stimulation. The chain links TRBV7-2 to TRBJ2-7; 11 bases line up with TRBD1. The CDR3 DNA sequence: TGTGCCAGCAGCCCGGACAGGGGGCCCTACGAGCAGTACTTC. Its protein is CASSPDRGPYEQYF.